The T cell receptor beta chain described here comes from a study of technical replicates of blood from four donors. V was clipped by 5 bases and J by 3 bases, with 17 bases between them. Germline V gene data show CDR1 as SEHNR and CDR2 as FQNEAQ (reference sequence). This CDR3 has 15 residues. The protocol was immunoSEQ multiplex PCR, while the TCRdb copy is restricted to in-frame clones and leaves out a portion. The profile shows 76,000 or so clones, 80% to 90% of them singletons. This TCR came from a human donor in good health. Some clones in this sample may be carry-over from other donors' samples. The chain carries TRBV7-9 and TRBJ2-7; D is perhaps TRBD1 (5 bases). Specimen: PBMCs. In nucleotides, the CDR3 is TGTGCCAGCAGCATTGGCCTGGACATAGGCTACGAGCAGTACTTC. Translating it yields CASSIGLDIGYEQYF. The full variable domain, completed using reference TRBV7-9 and TRBJ2-7, is DTGVSQNPRHKITKRGQNVTFRCDPISEHNRLYWYRQTLGQGPEFLTYFQNEAQLEKSRLLSDRFSAERPKGSFSTLEIQRTEQGDSAMYLCASSIGLDIGYEQYFGPGTRLTVT.